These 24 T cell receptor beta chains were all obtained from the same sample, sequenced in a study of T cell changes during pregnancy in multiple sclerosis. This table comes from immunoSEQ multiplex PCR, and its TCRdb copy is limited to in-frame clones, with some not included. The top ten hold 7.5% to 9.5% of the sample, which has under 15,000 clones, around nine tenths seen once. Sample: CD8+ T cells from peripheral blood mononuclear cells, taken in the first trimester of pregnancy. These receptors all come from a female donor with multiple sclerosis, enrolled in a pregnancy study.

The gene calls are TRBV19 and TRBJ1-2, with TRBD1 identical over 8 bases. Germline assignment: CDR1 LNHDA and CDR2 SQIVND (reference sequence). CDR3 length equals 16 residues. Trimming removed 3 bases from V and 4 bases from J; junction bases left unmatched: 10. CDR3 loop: CASSIGQGGWGYGYTF. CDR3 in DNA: TGTGCCAGTAGTATTGGACAGGGTGGATGGGGCTATGGCTACACCTTC.

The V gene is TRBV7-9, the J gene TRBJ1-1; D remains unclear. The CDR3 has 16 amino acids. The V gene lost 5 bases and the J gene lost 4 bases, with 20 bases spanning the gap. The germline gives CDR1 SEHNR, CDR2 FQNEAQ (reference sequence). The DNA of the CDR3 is TGTGCCAGCAGCCACCAACGAGAGGGAACGAGCACTGAAGCTTTCTTT. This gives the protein CASSHQREGTSTEAFF.

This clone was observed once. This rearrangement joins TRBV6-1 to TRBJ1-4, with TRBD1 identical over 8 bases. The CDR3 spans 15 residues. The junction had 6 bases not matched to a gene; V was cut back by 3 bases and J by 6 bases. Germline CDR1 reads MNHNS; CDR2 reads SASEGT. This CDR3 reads CASSEMAGGHEKLFF. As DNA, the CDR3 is TGTGCCAGCAGTGAGATGGCAGGGGGCCATGAAAAACTGTTTTTT.

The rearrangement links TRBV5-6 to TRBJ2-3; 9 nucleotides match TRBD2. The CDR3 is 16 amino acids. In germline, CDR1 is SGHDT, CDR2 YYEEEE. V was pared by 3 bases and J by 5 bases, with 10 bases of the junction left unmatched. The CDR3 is CASSSFSGGIRDTQYF. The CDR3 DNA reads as TGTGCCAGCAGCTCTTTTAGCGGGGGCATTAGAGATACGCAGTATTTT.

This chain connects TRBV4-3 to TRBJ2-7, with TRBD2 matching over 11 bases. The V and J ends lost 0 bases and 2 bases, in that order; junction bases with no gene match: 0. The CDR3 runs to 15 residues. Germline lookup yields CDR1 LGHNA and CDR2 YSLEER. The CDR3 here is CASSQELAGAYEQYF. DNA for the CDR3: TGCGCCAGCAGCCAAGAACTAGCGGGGGCCTACGAGCAGTACTTC.

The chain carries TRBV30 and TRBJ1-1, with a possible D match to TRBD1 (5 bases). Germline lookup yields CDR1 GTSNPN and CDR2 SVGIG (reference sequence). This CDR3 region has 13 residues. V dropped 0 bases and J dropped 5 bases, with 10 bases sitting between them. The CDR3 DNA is TGTGCCTGGAGTGTGGGGCTTTGGACTGAAGCTTTCTTT. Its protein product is CAWSVGLWTEAFF. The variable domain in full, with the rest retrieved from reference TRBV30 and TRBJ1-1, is SQTIHQWPATLVQPVGSPLSLECTVEGTSNPNLYWYRQAAGRGLQLLFYSVGIGQISSEVPQNLSASRPQDRQFILSSKKLLLSDSGFYLCAWSVGLWTEAFFGQGTRLTVV.

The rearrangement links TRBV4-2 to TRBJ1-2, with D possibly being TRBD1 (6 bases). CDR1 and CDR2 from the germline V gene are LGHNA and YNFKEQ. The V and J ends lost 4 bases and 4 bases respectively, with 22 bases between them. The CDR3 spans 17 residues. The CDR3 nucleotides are TGTGCCAGCAGCCTGGATGGGGATGGGGGCGGGAGCTATGGCTACACCTTC. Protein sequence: CASSLDGDGGGSYGYTF.

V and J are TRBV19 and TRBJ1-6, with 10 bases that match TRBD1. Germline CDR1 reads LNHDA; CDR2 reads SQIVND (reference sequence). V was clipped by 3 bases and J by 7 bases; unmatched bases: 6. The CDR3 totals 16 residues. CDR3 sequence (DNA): TGTGCCAGTAGTATTTTTGGACAGGGGGGCAATTCACCCCTCCACTTT. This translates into CASSIFGQGGNSPLHF.

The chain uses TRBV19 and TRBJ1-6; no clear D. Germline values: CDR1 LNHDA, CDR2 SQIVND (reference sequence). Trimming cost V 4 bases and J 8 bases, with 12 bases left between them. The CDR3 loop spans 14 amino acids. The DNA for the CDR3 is TGTGCCAGTAGTAGTACATGGGGAGATTCACCCCTCCACTTT. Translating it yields CASSSTWGDSPLHF.

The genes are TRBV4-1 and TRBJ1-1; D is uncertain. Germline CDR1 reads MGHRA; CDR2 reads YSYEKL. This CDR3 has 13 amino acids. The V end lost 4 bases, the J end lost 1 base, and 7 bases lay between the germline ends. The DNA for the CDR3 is TGCGCCAGCAGCCCGGCAGGGAACACTGAAGCTTTCTTT. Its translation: CASSPAGNTEAFF.

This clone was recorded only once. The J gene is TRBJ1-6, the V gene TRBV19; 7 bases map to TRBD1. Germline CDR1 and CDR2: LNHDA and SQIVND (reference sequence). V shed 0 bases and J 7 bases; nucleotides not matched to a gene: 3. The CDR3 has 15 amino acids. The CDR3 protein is CASSIETGTNSPLHF. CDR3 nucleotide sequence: TGTGCCAGTAGTATAGAGACAGGGACCAATTCACCCCTCCACTTT.

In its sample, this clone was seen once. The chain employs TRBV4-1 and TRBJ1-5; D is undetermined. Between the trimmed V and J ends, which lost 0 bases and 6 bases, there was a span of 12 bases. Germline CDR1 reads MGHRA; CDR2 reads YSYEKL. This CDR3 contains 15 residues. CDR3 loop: CASSQDRTYVQPQHF. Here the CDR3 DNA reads TGCGCCAGCAGCCAAGATAGAACTTATGTTCAGCCCCAGCATTTT.

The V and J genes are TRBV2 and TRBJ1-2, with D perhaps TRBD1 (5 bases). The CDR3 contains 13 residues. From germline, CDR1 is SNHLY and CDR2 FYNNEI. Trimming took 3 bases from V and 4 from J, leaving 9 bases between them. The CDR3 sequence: CASSDRQRYGYTF. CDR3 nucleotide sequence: TGTGCCAGCAGTGACCGACAGCGCTATGGCTACACCTTC.

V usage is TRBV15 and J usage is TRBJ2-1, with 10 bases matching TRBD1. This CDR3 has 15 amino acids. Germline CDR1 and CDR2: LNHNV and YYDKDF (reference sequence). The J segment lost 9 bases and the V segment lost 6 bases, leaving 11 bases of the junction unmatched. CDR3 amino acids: CATSYSGTGVTEQFF. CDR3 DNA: TGTGCCACCAGTTACTCCGGGACAGGGGTCACTGAGCAGTTCTTC.

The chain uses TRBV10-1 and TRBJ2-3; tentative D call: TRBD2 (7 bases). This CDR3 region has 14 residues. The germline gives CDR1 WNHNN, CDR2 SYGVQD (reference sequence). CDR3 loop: CASLWGGASDTQYF. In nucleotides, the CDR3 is TGCGCTAGCCTGTGGGGGGGGGCCTCAGATACGCAGTATTTT.

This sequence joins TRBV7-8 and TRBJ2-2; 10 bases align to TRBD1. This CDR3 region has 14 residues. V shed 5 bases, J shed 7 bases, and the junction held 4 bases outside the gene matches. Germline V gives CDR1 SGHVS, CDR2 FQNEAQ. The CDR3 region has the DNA TGTGCCAGCAGCCGGACAGGGGGTTTCGGGGAGCTGTTTTTT. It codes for CASSRTGGFGELFF.

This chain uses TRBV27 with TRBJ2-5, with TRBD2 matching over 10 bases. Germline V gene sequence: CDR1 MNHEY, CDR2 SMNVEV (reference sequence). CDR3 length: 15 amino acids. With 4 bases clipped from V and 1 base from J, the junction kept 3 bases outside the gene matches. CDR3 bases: TGTGCCAGCAGTTCCTCTAGCGGGGGCCAAGAGACCCAGTACTTC. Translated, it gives CASSSSSGGQETQYF.

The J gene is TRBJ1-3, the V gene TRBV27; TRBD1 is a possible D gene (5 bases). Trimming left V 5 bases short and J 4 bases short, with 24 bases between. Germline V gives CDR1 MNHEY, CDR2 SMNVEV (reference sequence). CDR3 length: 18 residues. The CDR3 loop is CASSKTPVRWGPGNTIYF. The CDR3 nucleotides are TGTGCCAGCAGTAAAACCCCGGTGAGGTGGGGCCCGGGAAACACCATATATTTT.

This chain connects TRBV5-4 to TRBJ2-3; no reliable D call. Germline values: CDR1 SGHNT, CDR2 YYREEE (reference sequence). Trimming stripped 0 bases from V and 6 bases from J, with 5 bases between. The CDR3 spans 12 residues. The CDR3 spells CASSLAADTQYF. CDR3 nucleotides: TGTGCCAGCAGCTTGGCCGCGGATACGCAGTATTTT.

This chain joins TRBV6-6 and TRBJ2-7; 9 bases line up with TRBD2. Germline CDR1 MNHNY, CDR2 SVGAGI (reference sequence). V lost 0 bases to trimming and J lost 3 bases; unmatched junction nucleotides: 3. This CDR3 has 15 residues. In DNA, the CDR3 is TGTGCCAGCAGTTACTCGGGTAGCGGGGGCTACGAGCAGTACTTC. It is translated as CASSYSGSGGYEQYF.

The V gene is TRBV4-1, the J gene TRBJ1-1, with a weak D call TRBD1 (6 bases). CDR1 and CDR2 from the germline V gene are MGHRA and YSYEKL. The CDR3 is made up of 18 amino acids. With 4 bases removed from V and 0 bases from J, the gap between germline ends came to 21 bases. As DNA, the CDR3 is TGCGCCAGCAGCCTTCGACGACAGGCCGTGGGGGTGAACACTGAAGCTTTCTTT. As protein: CASSLRRQAVGVNTEAFF.

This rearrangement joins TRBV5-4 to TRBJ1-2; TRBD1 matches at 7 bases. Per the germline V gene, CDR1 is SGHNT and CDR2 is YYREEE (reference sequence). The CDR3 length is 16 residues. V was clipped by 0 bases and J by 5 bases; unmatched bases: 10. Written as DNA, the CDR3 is TGTGCCAGCAGCTTGGGAAGACAGGGTTCAGGGTATGGCTACACCTTC. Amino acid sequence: CASSLGRQGSGYGYTF.

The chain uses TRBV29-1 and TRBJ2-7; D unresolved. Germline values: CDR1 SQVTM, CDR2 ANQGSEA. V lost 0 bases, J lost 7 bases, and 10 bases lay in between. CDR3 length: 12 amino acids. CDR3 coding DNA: TGCAGCGTTGAAGATCTTGCGGCAGAGCAGTACTTC. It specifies CSVEDLAAEQYF.

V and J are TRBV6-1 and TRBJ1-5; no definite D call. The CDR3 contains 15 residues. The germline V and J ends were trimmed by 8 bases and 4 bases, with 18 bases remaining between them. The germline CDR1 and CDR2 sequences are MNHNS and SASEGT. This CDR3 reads CASELKVAVNQPQHF. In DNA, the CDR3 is TGTGCCAGCGAACTGAAGGTAGCGGTAAATCAGCCCCAGCATTTT.